These 14 T cell receptor beta chains came from one sample sequenced in a study of T cell responses to AZD1222 COVID-19 vaccine. Assay used: immunoSEQ multiplex PCR; TCRdb lists only in-frame clones, some missing. Found here are 150,000 to 200,000 clones, around 88% of them singletons; the top ten hold roughly 11%. The sample was peripheral blood, taken 28 days after the second AZD1222 dose. Every receptor here comes from an adult who received the AZD1222 COVID-19 vaccine.

This clone appeared once. The chain links TRBV28 to TRBJ1-6, with D possibly being TRBD1 (6 bases). Germline lookup yields CDR1 MDHEN and CDR2 SYDVKM. CDR3 length: 15 residues. The V and J ends lost 5 bases and 6 bases respectively, with 14 bases between them. The CDR3 loop is CASSPPAGVNSPLHF. DNA for the CDR3: TGTGCCAGCAGTCCCCCGGCAGGGGTTAATTCACCCCTCCACTTT. The entire variable domain, with the rest obtained from reference TRBV28 and TRBJ1-6, is as follows: DVKVTQSSRYLVKRTGEKVFLECVQDMDHENMFWYRQDPGLGLRLIYFSYDVKMKEKGDIPEGYSVSREKKERFSLILESASTNQTSMYLCASSPPAGVNSPLHFGNGTRLTVT.

The rearrangement uses TRBV28 and TRBJ2-3, with D perhaps matching TRBD2 (7 bases). V lost 1 base and J 6 bases, leaving 20 bases between the germline ends. The V gene's germline CDR1 is MDHEN and CDR2 SYDVKM. The CDR3 runs to 17 residues. This CDR3 reads CASSLSTSWGGGDTQYF. The DNA for the CDR3 is TGTGCCAGCAGTTTATCAACCTCTTGGGGGGGCGGGGATACGCAGTATTTT.

As to this clone: The junction does not match germline at one end; this may be a read error. The V and J genes are TRBV10-3 and TRBJ2-7; a weak D match, TRBD2 (6 bases). CDR1 and CDR2 (germline): ENHRY, SYGVKD. The CDR3 runs to 12 residues. The CDR3 region is CATSIGGNEQYF. The CDR3, as DNA: TGTGCCACCAGTATCGGGGGAAACGAGCAGTACTTC.

This clone is termed medium-sized. J is TRBJ2-3 and V is TRBV6-4; 10 bases fit TRBD2. After removal of 3 bases from V and 3 bases from J, the junction contained 0 bases not matched to a gene. Germline CDR1 is MRHNA and CDR2 is SNTAGT. CDR3 length: 14 residues. The CDR3 DNA reads as TGTGCCAGCAGTGAAGCGGGGGGGACAGATACGCAGTATTTT. Protein product: CASSEAGGTDTQYF.

V and J are TRBV5-4 and TRBJ1-2; 7 bases align to TRBD1. CDR3 length equals 13 residues. Germline V gives CDR1 SGHNT, CDR2 YYREEE (reference sequence). The ends lost 4 bases at V and 8 bases at J; junction bases unmatched: 8. CDR3 nucleotides: TGTGCCAGCAGCCAACGTGACAGGGTGGGCTACACCTTC. Translating it yields CASSQRDRVGYTF.

The rearrangement uses TRBV7-3 and TRBJ1-1, with 7 bases aligning to TRBD1. Trimming cost V 6 bases and J 4 bases; bases outside gene matches: 11. CDR3 size: 15 residues. Looked up from germline, CDR1 is SGHTA and CDR2 is FQGTGA. In nucleotides, the CDR3 is TGTGCCAGCAGGAGAAGGGAGGGGGCGAGCACTGAAGCTTTCTTT. It encodes CASRRREGASTEAFF.

The count of this clone is one. This chain joins TRBV6-5 and TRBJ2-1, with a weak D call TRBD2 (5 bases). The CDR3 loop spans 16 amino acids. From germline, CDR1 is MNHEY and CDR2 SVGAGI. V lost 4 bases and J lost 1, with 14 bases in between. The CDR3, as DNA: TGTGCCAGCAGTTCCCCCGCGGGTTTTTCCTACAATGAGCAGTTCTTC. This encodes CASSSPAGFSYNEQFF.

The chain carries TRBV9 and TRBJ2-1; D uncertain. The V end lost 1 base, the J end lost 0 bases, and 8 bases lay between the germline ends. The CDR3 spans 15 residues. Germline V gene lookup returns CDR1 SGDLS and CDR2 YYNGEE. CDR3 residues: CASSVSGFSYNEQFF. The CDR3 DNA follows: TGTGCCAGCAGCGTATCGGGTTTCTCCTACAATGAGCAGTTCTTC. The variable domain in full, with the rest retrieved from reference TRBV9 and TRBJ2-1, is DSGVTQTPKHLITATGQRVTLRCSPRSGDLSVYWYQQSLDQGLQFLIQYYNGEERAKGNILERFSAQQFPDLHSELNLSSLELGDSALYFCASSVSGFSYNEQFFGPGTRLTVL.

This clone turned up a few times. The chain carries TRBV28 and TRBJ1-6; 7 bases fit TRBD1. Unmatched junction bases numbered 6, after V lost 6 bases and J lost 7 bases. The length of the CDR3 is 14 residues. CDR1 MDHEN and CDR2 SYDVKM come from the germline V gene. CDR3 in amino acids: CASRTTGVNSPLHF. The CDR3 DNA reads as TGTGCCAGCAGAACCACAGGGGTAAATTCACCCCTCCACTTT.

This chain joins TRBV6-1 and TRBJ1-2, with D unclear. V was trimmed by 3 bases and J by 3 bases, leaving 11 bases between them. The length of the CDR3 is 14 residues. Per the germline V gene, CDR1 is MNHNS and CDR2 is SASEGT. In DNA, the CDR3 is TGTGCCAGCAGTGACGACTACAGTTACTATGGCTACACCTTC. Its translation: CASSDDYSYYGYTF.

The V call is TRBV4-1, the J call TRBJ2-1; 9 bases agree with TRBD1. The V gene's germline CDR1 is MGHRA and CDR2 YSYEKL. This CDR3 spans 16 amino acids. Unmatched junction bases numbered 12, after V lost 4 bases and J lost 8 bases. DNA for the CDR3: TGCGCCAGCAGCCTCTCGGGACAGGGACTTGGTGATGAGCAGTTCTTC. This encodes CASSLSGQGLGDEQFF.

This clone has a single count. The CDR3 nucleotides are TGTGCCAGCAGCTTCGAGGGTTCGGGGGGTCCCGAAGCTTTCTTT. Translation: CASSFEGSGGPEAFF. The chain employs TRBV7-9 and TRBJ1-1; TRBD1 is a possible D gene (5 bases). Trimming took 3 bases from V and 8 from J, leaving 19 bases between them. Germline lookup yields CDR1 SEHNR and CDR2 FQNEAQ (reference sequence). CDR3 length: 15 amino acids.

This chain uses TRBV9 with TRBJ1-2; the D gene is possibly TRBD1 (5 bases). V lost 0 bases and J 3 bases, leaving 12 bases between the germline ends. This CDR3 spans 15 amino acids. Germline values: CDR1 SGDLS, CDR2 YYNGEE. The CDR3 protein is CASSVEPDSYYGYTF. CDR3 nucleotides: TGTGCCAGCAGCGTAGAGCCCGACAGTTACTATGGCTACACCTTC.

The rearrangement joins TRBV4-1 to TRBJ2-1; possible D gene TRBD2, 5 bases. Trimming left V 0 bases short and J 5 bases short, with 20 bases between. From germline, CDR1 is MGHRA and CDR2 YSYEKL. CDR3 size: 18 residues. The DNA for the CDR3 is TGCGCCAGCAGCCAAGAACGGGGTTGGAGTTCAGGAAACAATGAGCAGTTCTTC. Protein product: CASSQERGWSSGNNEQFF.